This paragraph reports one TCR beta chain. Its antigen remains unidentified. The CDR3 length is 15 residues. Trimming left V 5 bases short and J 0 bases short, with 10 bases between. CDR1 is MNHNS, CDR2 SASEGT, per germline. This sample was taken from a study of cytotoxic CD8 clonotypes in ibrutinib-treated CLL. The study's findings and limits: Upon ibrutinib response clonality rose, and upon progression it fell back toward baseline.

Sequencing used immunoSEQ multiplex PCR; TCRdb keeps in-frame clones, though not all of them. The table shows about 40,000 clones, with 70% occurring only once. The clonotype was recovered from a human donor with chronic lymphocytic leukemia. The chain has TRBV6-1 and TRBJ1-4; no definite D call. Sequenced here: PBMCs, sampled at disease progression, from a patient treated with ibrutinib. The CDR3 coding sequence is TGTGCCAGCAGTTTGACACTTGCAACTAATGAAAAACTGTTTTTT. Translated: CASSLTLATNEKLFF.